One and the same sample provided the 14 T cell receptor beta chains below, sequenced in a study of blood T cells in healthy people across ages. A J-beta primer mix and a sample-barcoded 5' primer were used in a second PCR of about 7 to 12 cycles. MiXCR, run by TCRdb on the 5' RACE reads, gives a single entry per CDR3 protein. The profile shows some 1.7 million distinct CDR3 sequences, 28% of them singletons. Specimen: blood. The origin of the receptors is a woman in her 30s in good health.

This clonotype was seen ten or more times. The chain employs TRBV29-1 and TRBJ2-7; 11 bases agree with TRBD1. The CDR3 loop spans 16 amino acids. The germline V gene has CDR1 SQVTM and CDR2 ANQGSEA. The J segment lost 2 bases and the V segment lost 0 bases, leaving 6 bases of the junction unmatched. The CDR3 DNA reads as TGCAGCGTTGAAGATCGGGACAGGGGGATTACCTACGAGCAGTACTTC. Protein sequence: CSVEDRDRGITYEQYF.

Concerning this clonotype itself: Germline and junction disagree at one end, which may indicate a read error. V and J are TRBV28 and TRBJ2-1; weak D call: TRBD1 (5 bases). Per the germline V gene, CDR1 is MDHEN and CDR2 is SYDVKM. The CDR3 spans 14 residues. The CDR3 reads CACSGASSYNERFF. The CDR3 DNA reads TGTGCCTGCAGTGGGGCGAGCTCCTACAATGAGCGGTTCTTC.

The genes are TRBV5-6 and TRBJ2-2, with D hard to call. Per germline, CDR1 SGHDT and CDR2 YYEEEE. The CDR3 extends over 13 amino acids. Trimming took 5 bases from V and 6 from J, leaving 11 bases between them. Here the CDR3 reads CASSYGSAGELFF. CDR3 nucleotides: TGTGCCAGCAGTTACGGTTCCGCCGGGGAGCTGTTTTTT.

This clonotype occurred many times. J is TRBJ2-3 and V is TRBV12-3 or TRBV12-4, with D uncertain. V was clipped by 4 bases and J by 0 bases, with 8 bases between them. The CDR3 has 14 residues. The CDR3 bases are TGTGCCAGCAGTTGGCGGCGGAGCACAGATACGCAGTATTTT. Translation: CASSWRRSTDTQYF.

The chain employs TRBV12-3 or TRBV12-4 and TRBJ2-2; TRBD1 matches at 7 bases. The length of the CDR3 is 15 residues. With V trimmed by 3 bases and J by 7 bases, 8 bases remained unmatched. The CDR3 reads CASSFLGGSRGELFF. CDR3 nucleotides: TGTGCCAGCAGTTTTCTAGGGGGCTCTCGCGGGGAGCTGTTTTTT.

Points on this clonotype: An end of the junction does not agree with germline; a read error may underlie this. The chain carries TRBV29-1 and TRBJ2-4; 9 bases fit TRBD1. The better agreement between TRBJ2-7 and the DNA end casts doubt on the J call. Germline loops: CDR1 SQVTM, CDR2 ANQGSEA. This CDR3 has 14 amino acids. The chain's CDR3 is CSVPGTGNSFEQYF. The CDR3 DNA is TGCAGCGTCCCCGGGACAGGGAATTCCTTCGAGCAGTACTTC.

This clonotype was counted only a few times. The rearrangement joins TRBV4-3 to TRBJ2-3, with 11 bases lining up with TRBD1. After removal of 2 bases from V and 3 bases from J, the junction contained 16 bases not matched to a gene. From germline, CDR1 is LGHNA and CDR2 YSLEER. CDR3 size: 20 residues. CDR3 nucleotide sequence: TGCGCCAGCAGCCAAAAAGCGGGACAGGGGGTTGGTATGGGAACAGATACGCAGTATTTT. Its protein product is CASSQKAGQGVGMGTDTQYF.

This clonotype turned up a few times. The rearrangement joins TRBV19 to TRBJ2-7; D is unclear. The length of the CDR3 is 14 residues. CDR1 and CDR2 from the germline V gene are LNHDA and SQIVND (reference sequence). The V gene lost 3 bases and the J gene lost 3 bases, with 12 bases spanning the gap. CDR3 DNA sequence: TGTGCCAGTAGTATCGCGTCACACCTCTACGAGCAGTACTTC. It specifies CASSIASHLYEQYF.

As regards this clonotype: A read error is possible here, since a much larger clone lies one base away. The CDR3 bases are TGTGCCAGCAATGGGGGGGGCGCGGCCAAAAACATTCAGGACTTC. This encodes CASNGGGAAKNIQDF. The chain combines TRBV28 with TRBJ2-4, with a weak D call TRBD2 (7 bases). Per the germline V gene, CDR1 is MDHEN and CDR2 is SYDVKM. CDR3 length: 15 amino acids. The full variable domain, completed using reference TRBV28 and TRBJ2-4, is DVKVTQSSRYLVKRTGEKVFLECVQDMDHENMFWYRQDPGLGLRLIYFSYDVKMKEKGDIPEGYSVSREKKERFSLILESASTNQTSMYLCASNGGGAAKNIQDFGAGTRLSVL.

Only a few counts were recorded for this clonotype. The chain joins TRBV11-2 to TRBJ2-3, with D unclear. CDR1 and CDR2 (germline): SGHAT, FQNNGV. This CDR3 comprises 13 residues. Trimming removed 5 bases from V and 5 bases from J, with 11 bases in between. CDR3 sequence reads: CASSPFVRDTQYF. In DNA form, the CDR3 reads TGTGCCAGCAGCCCATTTGTCCGAGATACGCAGTATTTT. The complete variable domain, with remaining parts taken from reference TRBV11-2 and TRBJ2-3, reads EAGVAQSPRYKIIEKRQSVAFWCNPISGHATLYWYQQILGQGPKLLIQFQNNGVVDDSQLPKDRFSAERLKGVDSTLKIQPAKLEDSAVYLCASSPFVRDTQYFGPGTRLTVL.

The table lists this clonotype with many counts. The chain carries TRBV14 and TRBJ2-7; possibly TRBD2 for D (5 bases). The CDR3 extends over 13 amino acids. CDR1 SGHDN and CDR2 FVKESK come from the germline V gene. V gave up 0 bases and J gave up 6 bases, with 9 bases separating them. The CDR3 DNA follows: TGTGCCAGCAGCCAAGATCCTAGCTCCGAGCAGTACTTC. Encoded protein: CASSQDPSSEQYF.

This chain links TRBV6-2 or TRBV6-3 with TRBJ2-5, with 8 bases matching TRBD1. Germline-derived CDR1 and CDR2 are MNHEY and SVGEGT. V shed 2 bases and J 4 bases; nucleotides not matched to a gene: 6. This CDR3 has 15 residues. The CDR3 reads CASSYRGQERETQYF. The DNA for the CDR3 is TGTGCCAGCAGTTACCGGGGACAGGAAAGAGAGACCCAGTACTTC.

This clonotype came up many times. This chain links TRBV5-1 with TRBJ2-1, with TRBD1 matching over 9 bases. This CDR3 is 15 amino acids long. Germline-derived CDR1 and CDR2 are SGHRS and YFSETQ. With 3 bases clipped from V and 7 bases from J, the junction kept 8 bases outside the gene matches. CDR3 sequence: CASSSPGQGSNEQFF. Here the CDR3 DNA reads TGCGCCAGCAGCTCCCCGGGACAGGGAAGTAATGAGCAGTTCTTC. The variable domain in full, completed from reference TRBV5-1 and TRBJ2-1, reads KAGVTQTPRYLIKTRGQQVTLSCSPISGHRSVSWYQQTPGQGLQFLFEYFSETQRNKGNFPGRFSGRQFSNSRSEMNVSTLELGDSALYLCASSSPGQGSNEQFFGPGTRLTVL.

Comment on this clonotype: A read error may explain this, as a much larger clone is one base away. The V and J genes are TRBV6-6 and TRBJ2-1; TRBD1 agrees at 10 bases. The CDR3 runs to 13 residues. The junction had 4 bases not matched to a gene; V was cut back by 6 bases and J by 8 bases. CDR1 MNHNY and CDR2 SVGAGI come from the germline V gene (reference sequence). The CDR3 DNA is TGTGCCAGCAGCGACAGGGGGCGCGATGAGCAGTTCTTC. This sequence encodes CASSDRGRDEQFF.